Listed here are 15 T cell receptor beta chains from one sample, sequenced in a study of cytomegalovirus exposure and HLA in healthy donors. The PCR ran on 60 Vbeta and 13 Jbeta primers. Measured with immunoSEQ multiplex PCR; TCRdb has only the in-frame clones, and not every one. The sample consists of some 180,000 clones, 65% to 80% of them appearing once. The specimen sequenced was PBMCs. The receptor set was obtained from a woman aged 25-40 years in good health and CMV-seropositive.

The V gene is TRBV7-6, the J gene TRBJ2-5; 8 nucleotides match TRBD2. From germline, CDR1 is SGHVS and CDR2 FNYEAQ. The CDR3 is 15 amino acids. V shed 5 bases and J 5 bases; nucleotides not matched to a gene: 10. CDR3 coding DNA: TGTGCCAGCAGCACCAGAGCGGGAGTCGATGAGACCCAGTACTTC. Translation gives CASSTRAGVDETQYF. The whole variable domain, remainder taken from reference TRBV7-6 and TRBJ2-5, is GAGVSQSPRYKVTKRGQDVALRCDPISGHVSLYWYRQALGQGPEFLTYFNYEAQQDKSGLPNDRFSAERPEGSISTLTIQRTEQRDSAMYRCASSTRAGVDETQYFGPGTRLLVL.

This CDR3 is CASSLDALAEQYF. The CDR3 DNA reads TGTGCCAGCAGCTTAGATGCCTTGGCCGAGCAGTACTTC. This chain uses TRBV11-2 with TRBJ2-7; D unresolved. The CDR3 is 13 residues long. Between the trimmed V and J ends, which lost 0 bases and 6 bases, there was a span of 9 bases. CDR1 and CDR2 (germline): SGHAT, FQNNGV.

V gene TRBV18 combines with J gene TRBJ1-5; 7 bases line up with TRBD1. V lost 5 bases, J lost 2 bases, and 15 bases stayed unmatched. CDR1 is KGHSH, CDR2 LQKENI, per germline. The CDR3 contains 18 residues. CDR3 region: CASSAYGTENWGNQPQHF. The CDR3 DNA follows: TGTGCCAGCTCAGCCTACGGGACAGAGAATTGGGGCAATCAGCCCCAGCATTTT.

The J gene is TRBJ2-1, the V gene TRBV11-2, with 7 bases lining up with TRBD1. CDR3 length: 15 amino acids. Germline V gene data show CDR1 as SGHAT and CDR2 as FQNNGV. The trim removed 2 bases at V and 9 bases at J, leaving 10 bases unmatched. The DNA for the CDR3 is TGTGCCAGCAGCTTACGTTTGGGACAGTTGATTGAGCAGTTCTTC. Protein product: CASSLRLGQLIEQFF.

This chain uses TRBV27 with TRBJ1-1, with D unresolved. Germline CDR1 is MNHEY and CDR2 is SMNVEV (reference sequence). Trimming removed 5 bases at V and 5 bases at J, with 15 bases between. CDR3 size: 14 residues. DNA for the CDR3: TGTGCCAGCAGTACCCGCAGGCGTGAGACTGAAGCTTTCTTT. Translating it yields CASSTRRRETEAFF.

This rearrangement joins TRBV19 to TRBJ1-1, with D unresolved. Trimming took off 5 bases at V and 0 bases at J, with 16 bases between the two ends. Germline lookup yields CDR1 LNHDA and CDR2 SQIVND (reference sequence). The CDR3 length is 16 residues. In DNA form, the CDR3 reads TGTGCCAGTAGTTATTTGGCTGGGAGCATGAACACTGAAGCTTTCTTT. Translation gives CASSYLAGSMNTEAFF.

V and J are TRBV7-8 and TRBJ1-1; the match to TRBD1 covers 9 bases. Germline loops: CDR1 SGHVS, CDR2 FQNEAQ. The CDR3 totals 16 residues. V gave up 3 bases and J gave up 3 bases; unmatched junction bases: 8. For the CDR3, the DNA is TGTGCCAGCAGCTTCGACAGGGACAGGGTGGACACTGAAGCTTTCTTT. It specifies CASSFDRDRVDTEAFF.

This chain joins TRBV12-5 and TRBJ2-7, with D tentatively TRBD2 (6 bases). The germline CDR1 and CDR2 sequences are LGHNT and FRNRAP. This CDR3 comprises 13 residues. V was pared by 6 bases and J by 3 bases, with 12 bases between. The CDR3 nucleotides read TGTGCTAGTGGCAAAGGGGACTTCTACGAGCAGTACTTC. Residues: CASGKGDFYEQYF.

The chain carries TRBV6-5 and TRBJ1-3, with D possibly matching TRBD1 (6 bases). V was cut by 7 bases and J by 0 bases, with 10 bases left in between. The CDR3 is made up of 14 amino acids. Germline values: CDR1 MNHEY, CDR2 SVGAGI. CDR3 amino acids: CASTTGSSGNTIYF. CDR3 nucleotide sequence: TGTGCCAGCACAACAGGGAGCTCTGGAAACACCATATATTTT.

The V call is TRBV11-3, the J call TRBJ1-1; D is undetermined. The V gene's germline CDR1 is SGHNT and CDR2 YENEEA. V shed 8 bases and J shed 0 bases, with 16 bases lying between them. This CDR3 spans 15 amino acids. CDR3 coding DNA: TGTGCCAGCTCGACAAGGGCGGGAGTGAACACTGAAGCTTTCTTT. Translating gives CASSTRAGVNTEAFF. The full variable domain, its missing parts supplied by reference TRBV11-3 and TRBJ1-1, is EAGVVQSPRYKIIEKKQPVAFWCNPISGHNTLYWYLQNLGQGPELLIRYENEEAVDDSQLPKDRFSAERLKGVDSTLKIQPAELGDSAVYLCASSTRAGVNTEAFFGQGTRLTVV.

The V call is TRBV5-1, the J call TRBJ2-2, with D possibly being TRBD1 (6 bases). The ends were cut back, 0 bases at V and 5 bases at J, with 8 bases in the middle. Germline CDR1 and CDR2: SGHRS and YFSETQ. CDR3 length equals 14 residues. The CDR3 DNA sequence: TGCGCCAGCAGCTTGGTGCAGGGGACCGGGGAGCTGTTTTTT. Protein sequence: CASSLVQGTGELFF.

This chain's CDR3 is CAISDPSGGLAKNIQYF. The CDR3, as DNA: TGTGCCATCAGTGACCCTAGCGGGGGCCTAGCCAAAAACATTCAGTACTTC. The V and J genes are TRBV10-3 and TRBJ2-4; 10 positions match TRBD2. Germline-derived CDR1 and CDR2 are ENHRY and SYGVKD. The CDR3 extends over 17 amino acids. V shed 3 bases, J shed 0 bases, and the junction held 5 bases outside the gene matches.

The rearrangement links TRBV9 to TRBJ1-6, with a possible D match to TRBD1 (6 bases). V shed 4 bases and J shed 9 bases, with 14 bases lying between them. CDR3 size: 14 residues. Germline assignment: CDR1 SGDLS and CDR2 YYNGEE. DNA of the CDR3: TGTGCCAGCAGCACAGGGACGGTCAGTTCACCCCTCCACTTT. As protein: CASSTGTVSSPLHF.

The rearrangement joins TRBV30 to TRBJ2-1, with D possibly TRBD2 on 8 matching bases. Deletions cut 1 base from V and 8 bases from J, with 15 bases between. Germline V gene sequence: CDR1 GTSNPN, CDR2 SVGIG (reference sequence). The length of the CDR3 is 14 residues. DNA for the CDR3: TGTGCCTGGAGTGGCGGGACTAGGGGGCATGAGCAGTTCTTC. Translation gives CAWSGGTRGHEQFF.

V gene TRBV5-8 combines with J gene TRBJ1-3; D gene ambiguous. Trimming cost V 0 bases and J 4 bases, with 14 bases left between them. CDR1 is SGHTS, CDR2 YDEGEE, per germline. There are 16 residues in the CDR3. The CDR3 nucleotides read TGTGCCAGCAGCTTGGATCTGCGGATAGAAGGAAACACCATATATTTT. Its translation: CASSLDLRIEGNTIYF.